This paragraph covers one TCR beta chain sequence. As yet, its antigen is unknown. 13 Jbeta primers and 60 Vbeta primers were used for the PCR. Sequencing used immunoSEQ multiplex PCR; TCRdb keeps in-frame clones, though not all of them. This sample has approximately 300,000 clones; 75% to 90% occur once, and the top ten carry roughly 0.31%. The data derive from a study of cytomegalovirus exposure and HLA in healthy donors. Study in general: Early released data had approximately 86 million unique TCRs, all coming from HLA-typed donors. Findings and limits, study-wide: Specificity of a few CMV-associated chains for CMV antigens was verified in vitro.

V shed 0 bases, J shed 2 bases, and the junction held 9 bases outside the gene matches. From germline, CDR1 is SGDLS and CDR2 YYNGEE. There are 19 residues in the CDR3. Sequencing used PBMCs. The chain employs TRBV9 and TRBJ1-5, with 12 bases fitting TRBD1. The receptor's source is a girl aged 2 to 10 in good health and CMV-seronegative. In DNA form, the CDR3 reads TGTGCCAGCAGCGTAGGGCCGGGACAGGGGGCCTTCGGCAATCAGCCCCAGCATTTT. Translated, it gives CASSVGPGQGAFGNQPQHF.